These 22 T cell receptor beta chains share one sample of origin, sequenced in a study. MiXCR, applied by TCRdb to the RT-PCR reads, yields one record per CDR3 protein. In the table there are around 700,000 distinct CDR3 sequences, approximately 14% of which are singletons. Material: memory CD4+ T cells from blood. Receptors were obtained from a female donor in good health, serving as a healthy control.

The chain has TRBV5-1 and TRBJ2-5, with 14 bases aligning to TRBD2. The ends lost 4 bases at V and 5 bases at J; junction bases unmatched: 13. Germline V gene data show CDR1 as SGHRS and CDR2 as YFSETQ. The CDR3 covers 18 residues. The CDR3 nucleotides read TGCGCCAGCAGCCCTGGACTAGCGGGAGGTGGCTACAATGAGACCCAGTACTTC. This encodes CASSPGLAGGGYNETQYF.

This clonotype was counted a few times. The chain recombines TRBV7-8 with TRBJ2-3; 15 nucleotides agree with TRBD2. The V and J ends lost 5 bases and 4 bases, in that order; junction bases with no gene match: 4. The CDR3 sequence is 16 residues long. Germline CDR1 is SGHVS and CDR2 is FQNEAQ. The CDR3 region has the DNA TGTGCCAGCAGCCCACGGACTAGCGGGGGGGCAGATACGCAGTATTTT. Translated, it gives CASSPRTSGGADTQYF.

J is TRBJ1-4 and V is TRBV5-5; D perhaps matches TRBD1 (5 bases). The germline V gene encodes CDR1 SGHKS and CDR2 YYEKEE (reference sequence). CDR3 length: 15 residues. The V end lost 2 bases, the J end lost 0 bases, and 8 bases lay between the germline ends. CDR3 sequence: CASSFRGTTNEKLFF. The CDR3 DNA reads TGTGCCAGCAGCTTCCGGGGGACAACTAATGAAAAACTGTTTTTT. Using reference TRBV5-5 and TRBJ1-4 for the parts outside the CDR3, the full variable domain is DAGVTQSPTHLIKTRGQQVTLRCSPISGHKSVSWYQQVLGQGPQFIFQYYEKEERGRGNFPDRFSARQFPNYSSELNVNALLLGDSALYLCASSFRGTTNEKLFFGSGTQLSVL.

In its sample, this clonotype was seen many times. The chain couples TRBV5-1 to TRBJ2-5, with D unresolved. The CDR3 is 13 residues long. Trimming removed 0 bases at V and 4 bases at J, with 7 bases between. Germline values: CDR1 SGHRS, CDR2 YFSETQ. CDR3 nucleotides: TGCGCCAGCAGCTTGGAAGGGTTAGAGACCCAGTACTTC. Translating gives CASSLEGLETQYF.

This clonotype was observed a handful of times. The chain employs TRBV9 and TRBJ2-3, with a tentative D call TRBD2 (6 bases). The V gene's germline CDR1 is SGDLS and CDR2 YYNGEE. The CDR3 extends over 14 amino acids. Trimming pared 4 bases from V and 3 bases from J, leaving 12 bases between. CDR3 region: CASSFLATTDTQYF. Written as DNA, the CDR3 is TGTGCCAGCAGCTTTCTAGCGACTACAGATACGCAGTATTTT.

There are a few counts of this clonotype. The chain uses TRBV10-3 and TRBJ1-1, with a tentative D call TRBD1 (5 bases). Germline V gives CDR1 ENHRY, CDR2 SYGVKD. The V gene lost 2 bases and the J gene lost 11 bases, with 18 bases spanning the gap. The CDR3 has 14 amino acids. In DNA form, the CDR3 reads TGTGCCATCAGTGAGCCCAGGGTTACGGACGTGGCTTTCTTT. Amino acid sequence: CAISEPRVTDVAFF.

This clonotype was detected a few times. The CDR3 DNA sequence: TGTGCCAGCAGCTTAGCAGGCGCAGGAGCCCTGGAGGAGCAGTACTTC. Translating it yields CASSLAGAGALEEQYF. The chain uses TRBV7-2 and TRBJ2-7, with unresolved D. The V gene's germline CDR1 is SGHTA and CDR2 FQGNSA. V lost 0 bases and J 7 bases, leaving 19 bases between the germline ends. There are 16 residues in the CDR3.

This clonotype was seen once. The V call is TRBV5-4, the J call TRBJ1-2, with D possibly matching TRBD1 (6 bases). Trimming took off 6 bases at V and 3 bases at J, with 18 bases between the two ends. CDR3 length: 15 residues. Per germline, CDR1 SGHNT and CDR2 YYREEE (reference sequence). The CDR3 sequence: CASTPGRGRYYGYTF. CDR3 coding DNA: TGTGCCAGCACCCCCGGGCGGGGGCGATACTATGGCTACACCTTC.

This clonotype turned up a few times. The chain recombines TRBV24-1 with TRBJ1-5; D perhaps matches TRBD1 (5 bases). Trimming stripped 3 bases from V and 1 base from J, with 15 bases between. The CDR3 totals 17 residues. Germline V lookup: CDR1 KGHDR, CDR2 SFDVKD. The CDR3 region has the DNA TGTGCCACCAGTGATCCTCAGGGAGTAGGAAGCAATCAGCCCCAGCATTTT. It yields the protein CATSDPQGVGSNQPQHF.

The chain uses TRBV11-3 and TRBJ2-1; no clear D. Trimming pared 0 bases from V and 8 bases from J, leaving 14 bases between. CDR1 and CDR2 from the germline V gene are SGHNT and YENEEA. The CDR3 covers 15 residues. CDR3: CASSLDDTRRDEQFF. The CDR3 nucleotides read TGTGCCAGCAGCTTAGATGACACCCGAAGGGATGAGCAGTTCTTC. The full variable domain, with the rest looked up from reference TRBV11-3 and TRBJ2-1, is EAGVVQSPRYKIIEKKQPVAFWCNPISGHNTLYWYLQNLGQGPELLIRYENEEAVDDSQLPKDRFSAERLKGVDSTLKIQPAELGDSAVYLCASSLDDTRRDEQFFGPGTRLTVL.

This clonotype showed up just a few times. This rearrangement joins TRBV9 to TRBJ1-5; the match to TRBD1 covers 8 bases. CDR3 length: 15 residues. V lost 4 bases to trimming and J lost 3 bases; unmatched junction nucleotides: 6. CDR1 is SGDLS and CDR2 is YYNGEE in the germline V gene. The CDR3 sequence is CASSTTGENNQPQHF. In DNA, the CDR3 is TGTGCCAGCAGCACGACAGGGGAGAACAATCAGCCCCAGCATTTT.

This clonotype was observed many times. The CDR3 bases are TGCGCCAGCAGCCAGATTCTGTTGGGGGGTGATGAGCAGTTCTTC. Its protein is CASSQILLGGDEQFF. This chain links TRBV4-3 with TRBJ2-1; D perhaps matches TRBD2 (6 bases). Trimming stripped 3 bases from V and 8 bases from J, with 17 bases between. This CDR3 has 15 residues. The germline CDR1 and CDR2 sequences are LGHNA and YSLEER.

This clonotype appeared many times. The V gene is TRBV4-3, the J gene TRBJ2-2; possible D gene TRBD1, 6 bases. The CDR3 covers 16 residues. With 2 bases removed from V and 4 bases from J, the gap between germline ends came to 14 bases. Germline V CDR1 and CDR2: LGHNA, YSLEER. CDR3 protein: CASSQRLGAVTGELFF. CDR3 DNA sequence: TGCGCCAGCAGCCAACGGCTGGGGGCGGTCACCGGGGAGCTGTTTTTT.

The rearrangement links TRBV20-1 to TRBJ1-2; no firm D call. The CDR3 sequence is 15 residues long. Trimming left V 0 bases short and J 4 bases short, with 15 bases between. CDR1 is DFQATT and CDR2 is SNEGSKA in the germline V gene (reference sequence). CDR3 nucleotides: TGCAGTGCTAGAGATCCAAGGAGTTTGTCCTATGGCTACACCTTC. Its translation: CSARDPRSLSYGYTF.

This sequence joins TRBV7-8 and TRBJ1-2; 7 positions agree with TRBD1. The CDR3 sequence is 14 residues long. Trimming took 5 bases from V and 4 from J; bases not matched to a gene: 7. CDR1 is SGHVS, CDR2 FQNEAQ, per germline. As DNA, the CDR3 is TGTGCCAGCAGCGAAGGACAGGCGGTCTATGGCTACACCTTC. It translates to CASSEGQAVYGYTF.

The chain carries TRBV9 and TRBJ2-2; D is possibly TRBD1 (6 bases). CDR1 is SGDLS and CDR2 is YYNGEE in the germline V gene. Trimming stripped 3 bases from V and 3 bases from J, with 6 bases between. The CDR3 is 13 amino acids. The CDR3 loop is CASSAGDTGELFF. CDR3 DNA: TGTGCCAGCAGCGCAGGGGACACCGGGGAGCTGTTTTTT.

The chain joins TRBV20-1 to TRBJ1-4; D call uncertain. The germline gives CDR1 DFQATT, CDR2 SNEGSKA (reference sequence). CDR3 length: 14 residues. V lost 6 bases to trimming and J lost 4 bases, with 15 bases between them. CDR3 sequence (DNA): TGCAGTGCCCCCGCCCAGACTGATAATGAAAAACTGTTTTTT. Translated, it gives CSAPAQTDNEKLFF.

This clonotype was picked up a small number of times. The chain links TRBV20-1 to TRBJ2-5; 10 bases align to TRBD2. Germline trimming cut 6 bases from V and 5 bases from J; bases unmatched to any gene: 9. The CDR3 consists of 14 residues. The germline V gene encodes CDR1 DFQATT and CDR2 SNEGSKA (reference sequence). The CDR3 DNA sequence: TGCAGTGCACCTCTAGCGGGAGCAGGGGAGACCCAGTACTTC. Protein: CSAPLAGAGETQYF.

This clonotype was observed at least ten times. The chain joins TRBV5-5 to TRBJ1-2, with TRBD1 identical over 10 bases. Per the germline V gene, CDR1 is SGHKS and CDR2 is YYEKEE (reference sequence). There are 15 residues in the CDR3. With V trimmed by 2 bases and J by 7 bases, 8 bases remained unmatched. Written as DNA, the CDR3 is TGTGCCAGCAGCTTAGGACAGGGGGAAATGAGTGGCTACACCTTC. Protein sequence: CASSLGQGEMSGYTF.

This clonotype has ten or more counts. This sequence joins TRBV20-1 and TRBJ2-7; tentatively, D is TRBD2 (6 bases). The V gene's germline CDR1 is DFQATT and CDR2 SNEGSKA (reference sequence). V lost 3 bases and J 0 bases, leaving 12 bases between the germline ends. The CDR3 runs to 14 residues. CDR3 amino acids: CSASVAGLSYEQYF. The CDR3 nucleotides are TGCAGTGCTAGTGTGGCGGGGCTCTCCTACGAGCAGTACTTC.

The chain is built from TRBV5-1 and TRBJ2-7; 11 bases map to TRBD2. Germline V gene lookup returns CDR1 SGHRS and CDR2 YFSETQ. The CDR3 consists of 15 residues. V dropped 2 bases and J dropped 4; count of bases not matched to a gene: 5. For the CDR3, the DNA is TGCGCCAGCAGCTTACTAGCGGGAGAGCAGTACGAGCAGTACTTC. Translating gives CASSLLAGEQYEQYF.

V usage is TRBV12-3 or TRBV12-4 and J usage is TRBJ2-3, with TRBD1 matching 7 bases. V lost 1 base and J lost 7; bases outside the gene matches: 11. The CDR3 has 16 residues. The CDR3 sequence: CASSLVGDSMVNTQYF. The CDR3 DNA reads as TGTGCCAGCAGTTTAGTTGGGGACAGCATGGTAAATACGCAGTATTTT.